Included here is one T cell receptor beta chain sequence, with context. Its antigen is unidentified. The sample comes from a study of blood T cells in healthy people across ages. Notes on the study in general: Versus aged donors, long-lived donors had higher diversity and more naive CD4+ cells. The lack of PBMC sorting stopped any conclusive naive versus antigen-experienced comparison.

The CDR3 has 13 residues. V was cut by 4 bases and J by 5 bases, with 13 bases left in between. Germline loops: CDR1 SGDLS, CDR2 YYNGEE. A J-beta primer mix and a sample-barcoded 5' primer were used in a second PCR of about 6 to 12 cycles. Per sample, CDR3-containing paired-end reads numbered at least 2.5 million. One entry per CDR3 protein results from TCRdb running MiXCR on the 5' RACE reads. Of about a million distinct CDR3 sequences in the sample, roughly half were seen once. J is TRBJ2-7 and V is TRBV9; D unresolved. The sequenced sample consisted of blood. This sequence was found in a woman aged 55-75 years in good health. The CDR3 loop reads CASSPLLGNEQYF. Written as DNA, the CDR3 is TGTGCCAGCAGCCCACTCCTGGGGAACGAGCAGTACTTC.